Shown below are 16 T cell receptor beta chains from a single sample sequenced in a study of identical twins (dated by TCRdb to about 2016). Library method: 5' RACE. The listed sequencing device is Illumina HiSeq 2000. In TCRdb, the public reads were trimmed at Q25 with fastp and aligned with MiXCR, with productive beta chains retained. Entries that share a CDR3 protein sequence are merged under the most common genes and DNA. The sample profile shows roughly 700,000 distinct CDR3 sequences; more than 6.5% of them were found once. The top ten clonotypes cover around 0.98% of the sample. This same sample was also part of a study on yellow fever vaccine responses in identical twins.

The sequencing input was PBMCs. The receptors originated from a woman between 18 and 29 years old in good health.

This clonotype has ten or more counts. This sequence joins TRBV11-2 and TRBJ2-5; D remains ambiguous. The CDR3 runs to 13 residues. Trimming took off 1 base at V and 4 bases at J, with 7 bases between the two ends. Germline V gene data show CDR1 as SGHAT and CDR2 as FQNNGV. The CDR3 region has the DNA TGTGCCAGCAGCTTAGGGGAAGCAGAGACCCAGTACTTC. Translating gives CASSLGEAETQYF.

The CDR3 region has the DNA TGTGCCAGCAGTGAAGGTGCGCAGGGGAGCTTTAACTATGGCTACACCTTC. Amino acids: CASSEGAQGSFNYGYTF. This chain uses TRBV6-1 with TRBJ1-2, with D possibly matching TRBD1 (6 bases). In germline, CDR1 is MNHNS, CDR2 SASEGT. Trimming removed 1 base at V and 1 base at J, with 16 bases between. The CDR3 consists of 17 residues.

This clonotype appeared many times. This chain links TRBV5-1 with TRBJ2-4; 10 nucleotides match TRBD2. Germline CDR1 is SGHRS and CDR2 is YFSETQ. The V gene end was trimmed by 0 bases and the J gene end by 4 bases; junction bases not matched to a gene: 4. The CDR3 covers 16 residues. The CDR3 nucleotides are TGCGCCAGCAGCTTGGGAGGACTAGCGGAGAAAAACATTCAGTACTTC. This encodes CASSLGGLAEKNIQYF.

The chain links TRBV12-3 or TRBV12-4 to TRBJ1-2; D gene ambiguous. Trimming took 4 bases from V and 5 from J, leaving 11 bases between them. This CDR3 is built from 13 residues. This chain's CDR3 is CASSSLVGYGYTF. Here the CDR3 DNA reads TGTGCCAGCAGTTCTCTAGTGGGATATGGCTACACCTTC.

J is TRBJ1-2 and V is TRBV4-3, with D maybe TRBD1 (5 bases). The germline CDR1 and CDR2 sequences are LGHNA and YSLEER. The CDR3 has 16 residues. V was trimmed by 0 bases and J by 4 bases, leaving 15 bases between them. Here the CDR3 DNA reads TGCGCCAGCAGCCAAGAAGCTGAGTGGGGGTCCTATGGCTACACCTTC. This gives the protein CASSQEAEWGSYGYTF.

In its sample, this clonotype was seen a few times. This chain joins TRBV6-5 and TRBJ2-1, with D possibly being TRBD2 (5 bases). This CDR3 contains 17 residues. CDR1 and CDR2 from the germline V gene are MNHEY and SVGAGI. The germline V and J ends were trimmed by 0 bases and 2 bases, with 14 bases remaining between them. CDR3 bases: TGTGCCAGCAGTTACTCTAATTTGGTAGCGACCTACAATGAGCAGTTCTTC. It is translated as CASSYSNLVATYNEQFF.

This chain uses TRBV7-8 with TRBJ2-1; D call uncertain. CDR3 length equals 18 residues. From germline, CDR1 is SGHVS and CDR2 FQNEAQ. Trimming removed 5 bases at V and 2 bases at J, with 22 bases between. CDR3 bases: TGTGCCAGCAGCACACTCCTGAGCGACCTCCGGCCCTACAATGAGCAGTTCTTC. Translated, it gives CASSTLLSDLRPYNEQFF.

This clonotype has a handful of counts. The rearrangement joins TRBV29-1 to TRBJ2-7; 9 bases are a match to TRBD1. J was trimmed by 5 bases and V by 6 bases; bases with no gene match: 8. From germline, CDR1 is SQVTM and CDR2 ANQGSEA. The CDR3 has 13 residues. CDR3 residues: CSVLGQGGHEQYF. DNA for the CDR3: TGCAGCGTCCTGGGACAGGGAGGCCACGAGCAGTACTTC.

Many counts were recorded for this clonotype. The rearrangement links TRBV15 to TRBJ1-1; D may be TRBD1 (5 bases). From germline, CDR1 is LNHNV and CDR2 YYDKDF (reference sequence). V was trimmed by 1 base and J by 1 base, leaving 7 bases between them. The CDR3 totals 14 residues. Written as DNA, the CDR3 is TGTGCCACCAGCAGAGTTACAGGGAACACTGAAGCTTTCTTT. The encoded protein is CATSRVTGNTEAFF.

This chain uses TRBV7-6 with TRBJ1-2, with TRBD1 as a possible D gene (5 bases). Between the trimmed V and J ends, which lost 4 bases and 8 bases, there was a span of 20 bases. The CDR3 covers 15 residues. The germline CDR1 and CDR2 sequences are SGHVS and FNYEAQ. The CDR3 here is CASSYYSSDPGGYTF. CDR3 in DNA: TGTGCCAGCAGCTATTACTCGTCGGACCCAGGGGGCTACACCTTC. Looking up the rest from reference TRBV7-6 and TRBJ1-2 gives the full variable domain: GAGVSQSPRYKVTKRGQDVALRCDPISGHVSLYWYRQALGQGPEFLTYFNYEAQQDKSGLPNDRFSAERPEGSISTLTIQRTEQRDSAMYRCASSYYSSDPGGYTFGSGTRLTVV.

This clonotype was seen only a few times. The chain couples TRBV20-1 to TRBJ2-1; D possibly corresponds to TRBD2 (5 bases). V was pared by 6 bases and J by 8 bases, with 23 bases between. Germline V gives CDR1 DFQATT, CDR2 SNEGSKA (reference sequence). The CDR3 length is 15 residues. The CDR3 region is CSANGVSVARDEQFF. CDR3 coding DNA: TGCAGTGCCAACGGGGTATCGGTAGCTCGAGATGAGCAGTTCTTC.

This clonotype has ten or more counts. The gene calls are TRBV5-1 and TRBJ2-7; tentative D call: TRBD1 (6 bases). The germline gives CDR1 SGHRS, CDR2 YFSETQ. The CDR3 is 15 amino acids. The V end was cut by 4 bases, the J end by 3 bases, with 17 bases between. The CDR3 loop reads CASSTNTGQFYEQYF. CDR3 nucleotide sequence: TGCGCCAGCAGCACTAATACGGGACAATTCTACGAGCAGTACTTC.

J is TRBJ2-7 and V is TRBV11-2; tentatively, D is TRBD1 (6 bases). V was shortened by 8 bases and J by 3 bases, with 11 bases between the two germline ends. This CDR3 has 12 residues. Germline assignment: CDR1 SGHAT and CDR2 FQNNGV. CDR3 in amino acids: CASFGQNYEQYF. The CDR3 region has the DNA TGTGCCAGCTTCGGACAGAACTACGAGCAGTACTTC.

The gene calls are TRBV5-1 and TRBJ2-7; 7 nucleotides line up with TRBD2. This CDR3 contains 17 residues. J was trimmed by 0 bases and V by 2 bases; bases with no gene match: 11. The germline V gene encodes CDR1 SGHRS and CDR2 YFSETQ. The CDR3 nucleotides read TGCGCCAGCAGCTTTTACAAAACGCGCGGGAGCTCCTACGAGCAGTACTTC. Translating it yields CASSFYKTRGSSYEQYF.

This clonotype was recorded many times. Written as DNA, the CDR3 is TGTGCCAGCAGTACTAGGGAGGCGAACACCGGGGAGCTGTTTTTT. Amino acids: CASSTREANTGELFF. This chain connects TRBV12-3 or TRBV12-4 to TRBJ2-2; tentatively, D is TRBD2 (6 bases). V was pared by 5 bases and J by 0 bases, with 10 bases between. The length of the CDR3 is 15 residues.

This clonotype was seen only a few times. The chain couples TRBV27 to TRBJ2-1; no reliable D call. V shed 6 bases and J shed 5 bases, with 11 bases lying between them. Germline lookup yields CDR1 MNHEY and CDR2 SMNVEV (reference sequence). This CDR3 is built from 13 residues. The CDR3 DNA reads TGTGCCAGCAGACTTTCACCCAACAATGAGCAGTTCTTC. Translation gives CASRLSPNNEQFF.